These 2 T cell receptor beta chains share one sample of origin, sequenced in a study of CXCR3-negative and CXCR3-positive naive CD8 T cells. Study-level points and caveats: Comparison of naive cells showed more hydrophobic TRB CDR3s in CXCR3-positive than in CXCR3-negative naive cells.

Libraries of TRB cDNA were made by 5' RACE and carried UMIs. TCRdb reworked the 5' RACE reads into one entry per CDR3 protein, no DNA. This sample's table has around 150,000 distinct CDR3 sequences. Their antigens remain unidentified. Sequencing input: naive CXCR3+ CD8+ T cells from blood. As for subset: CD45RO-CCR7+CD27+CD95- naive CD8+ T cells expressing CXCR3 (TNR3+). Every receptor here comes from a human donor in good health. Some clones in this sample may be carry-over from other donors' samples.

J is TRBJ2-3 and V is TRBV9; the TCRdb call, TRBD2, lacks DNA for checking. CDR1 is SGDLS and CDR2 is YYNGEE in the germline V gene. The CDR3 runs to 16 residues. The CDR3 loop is CASSEVTSGGTDTQYF.

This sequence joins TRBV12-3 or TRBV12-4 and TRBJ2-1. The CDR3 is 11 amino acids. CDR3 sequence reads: CASSLTVEQFF.